Listed below are T cell receptor beta chains from one sample, sequenced in a study of cytomegalovirus exposure and HLA in healthy donors. Profiled with immunoSEQ multiplex PCR; TCRdb holds only in-frame clones, not every one. The top ten hold 3% to 3.5% of the sample, which has around 77,000 clones, around 82% seen once. Specimen: PBMCs. These receptors came from a middle-aged man in good health and CMV-seronegative. Both conserved end residues are part of each CDR3. The D gene is left open where the match is weak. Expanded clones are given a class, and other clones once, few, many or no size at all.

v_gene: TRBV18; j_gene: TRBJ1-2; d_gene: TRBD1; abundance: NA; CDR3nt: TGTGCCAGCTCGCCGGACAGGGGCGACTATGGCTACACCTTC; CDR3aa: CASSPDRGDYGYTF
v_gene: TRBV4-3; j_gene: TRBJ2-3; d_gene: TRBD1; abundance: NA; CDR3nt: TGCGCCAGCAGCCAAGATACAGGGGTCGCAGATACGCAGTATTTT; CDR3aa: CASSQDTGVADTQYF
v_gene: TRBV18; j_gene: TRBJ1-1; d_gene: TRBD1; abundance: NA; CDR3nt: TGTGCCAGCTGGGGGACAGGGGGCACTGAAGCTTTCTTT; CDR3aa: CASWGTGGTEAFF
v_gene: TRBV19; j_gene: TRBJ2-7; d_gene: NA; abundance: NA; CDR3nt: TGTGCCAGTAGTATGAGCAGGATCTCCTACGAGCAGTACTTC; CDR3aa: CASSMSRISYEQYF
v_gene: TRBV4-3; j_gene: TRBJ2-1; d_gene: TRBD2; abundance: NA; CDR3nt: TGCGCCAGCAGCCAACGTCCCCTGGGGGGGGCGGGAGGTGATGAGCAGTTCTTC; CDR3aa: CASSQRPLGGAGGDEQFF
v_gene: TRBV4-1; j_gene: TRBJ2-7; d_gene: TRBD1; abundance: NA; CDR3nt: TGCGCCAGCAGCCATCCCGAGGGGGCAGCCTACGAGCAGTACTTC; CDR3aa: CASSHPEGAAYEQYF
v_gene: TRBV7-2; j_gene: TRBJ1-1; d_gene: NA; abundance: once; CDR3nt: TGTGCCAGCAGCTTAGGACAAATCATGAACACTGAAGCTTTCTTT; CDR3aa: CASSLGQIMNTEAFF
v_gene: TRBV30; j_gene: TRBJ1-6; d_gene: NA; abundance: NA; CDR3nt: TGTGCCTGGAGTGTGCAGTTCTTCCCCCTCCACTTT; CDR3aa: CAWSVQFFPLHF
v_gene: TRBV5-1; j_gene: TRBJ2-5; d_gene: TRBD1; abundance: NA; CDR3nt: TGCGCCAGCAGCTTATCTCTGTCAGGACAGGGAATCCAAGAGACCCAGTACTTC; CDR3aa: CASSLSLSGQGIQETQYF
v_gene: TRBV18; j_gene: TRBJ1-3; d_gene: TRBD1; abundance: NA; CDR3nt: TGTGCCAGCTCGTTTGGACAGGGAAATGGAAACACCATATATTTT; CDR3aa: CASSFGQGNGNTIYF
v_gene: TRBV5-1; j_gene: TRBJ2-5; d_gene: NA; abundance: few; CDR3nt: TGCGCCAGCAGCTTGGCCGGGTCGGAGACCCAGTACTTC; CDR3aa: CASSLAGSETQYF
v_gene: TRBV6-1; j_gene: TRBJ1-1; d_gene: NA; abundance: NA; CDR3nt: TGTGCCAGCAGTGAAACGGGCCAGGGCGGAACTGAAGCTTTCTTT; CDR3aa: CASSETGQGGTEAFF
v_gene: TRBV7-8; j_gene: TRBJ1-4; d_gene: NA; abundance: few; CDR3nt: TGTGCCAGCAGCTCACAGCCCTCGGGGACTAATGAAAAACTGTTTTTT; CDR3aa: CASSSQPSGTNEKLFF
v_gene: TRBV28; j_gene: TRBJ1-1; d_gene: NA; abundance: few; CDR3nt: TGTGCCAGCAATTCCGGGGGGACTGAAGCTTTCTTT; CDR3aa: CASNSGGTEAFF
v_gene: TRBV5-1; j_gene: TRBJ2-7; d_gene: TRBD1; abundance: NA; CDR3nt: TGCGCCAGCAGCTATATTCCGGGACAGGGGAACGAGCAGTACTTC; CDR3aa: CASSYIPGQGNEQYF
v_gene: TRBV11-3; j_gene: TRBJ2-7; d_gene: TRBD1; abundance: NA; CDR3nt: TGTGCCAGCAGCTGGGGACAGGGCGAATACGAGCAGTACTTC; CDR3aa: CASSWGQGEYEQYF
v_gene: TRBV18; j_gene: TRBJ1-1; d_gene: NA; abundance: few; CDR3nt: TGTGCCAGCTCACCCAGCAGGGCTAGGGACACTGAAGCTTTCTTT; CDR3aa: CASSPSRARDTEAFF
v_gene: TRBV5-1; j_gene: TRBJ2-1; d_gene: TRBD1; abundance: NA; CDR3nt: TGCGCCAGCAGATTGGGGCAGGGGGCTTACAATGAGCAGTTCTTC; CDR3aa: CASRLGQGAYNEQFF
v_gene: TRBV18; j_gene: TRBJ1-4; d_gene: NA; abundance: NA; CDR3nt: TGTGCCAGCTCACGCAACAGGGTAGCTAATGAAAAACTGTTTTTT; CDR3aa: CASSRNRVANEKLFF
v_gene: TRBV7-3; j_gene: TRBJ2-1; d_gene: TRBD1; abundance: NA; CDR3nt: TGTGCCAGCAGCAACCAACAGGGGGTCTCCTACAATGAGCAGTTCTTC; CDR3aa: CASSNQQGVSYNEQFF
v_gene: TRBV27; j_gene: TRBJ1-4; d_gene: TRBD1; abundance: NA; CDR3nt: TGTGCCAGCAGTTCACAGACAGGGGGCGCAGGAACTAATGAAAAACTGTTTTTT; CDR3aa: CASSSQTGGAGTNEKLFF
v_gene: TRBV5-1; j_gene: TRBJ1-4; d_gene: TRBD1; abundance: NA; CDR3nt: TGCGCCAGCAGCGAACAGGGGGCTGATGAAAAACTGTTTTTT; CDR3aa: CASSEQGADEKLFF
v_gene: TRBV6-4; j_gene: TRBJ2-1; d_gene: TRBD1; abundance: NA; CDR3nt: TGTGCCCGCAGTGATCATGGGGACAGGGCCTACAATGAGCAGTTCTTC; CDR3aa: CARSDHGDRAYNEQFF
v_gene: TRBV28; j_gene: TRBJ2-7; d_gene: NA; abundance: NA; CDR3nt: TGTGCCAGCAGTTCCCGTCTCTACGAGCAGTACTTC; CDR3aa: CASSSRLYEQYF
v_gene: TRBV7-9; j_gene: TRBJ2-1; d_gene: NA; abundance: NA; CDR3nt: TGTTCCAGCAGCCTCCCGTCCGATGAGCAGTTCTTC; CDR3aa: CSSSLPSDEQFF
v_gene: TRBV5-1; j_gene: TRBJ2-1; d_gene: NA; abundance: NA; CDR3nt: TGCGCCAGCAACAGGGACTCCTACAATGAGCAGTTCTTC; CDR3aa: CASNRDSYNEQFF
v_gene: TRBV7-9; j_gene: TRBJ1-1; d_gene: TRBD1; abundance: few; CDR3nt: TGTGCCAGCAGTTCCGGGACAGGGAACACTGAAGCTTTCTTT; CDR3aa: CASSSGTGNTEAFF
v_gene: TRBV19; j_gene: TRBJ1-5; d_gene: NA; abundance: NA; CDR3nt: TGTGCCAGTAGTATAGAGGCCCAGCCCCAGCATTTT; CDR3aa: CASSIEAQPQHF
v_gene: TRBV6-5; j_gene: TRBJ1-5; d_gene: TRBD1; abundance: NA; CDR3nt: TGTGCCAGCAGACCGACAGGGACCAATCAGCCCCAGCATTTT; CDR3aa: CASRPTGTNQPQHF